This T cell receptor beta chain came from a study of spatial heterogeneity in lung cancer. General study points: The estimated TCR-seq coverage of tumor T cells amounted to approximately 7.1% when looking at alpha chains and approximately 14% when looking at beta chains. Mutation counts in tumors were tracked by counts of expanded intratumoral alpha and beta TCRs.

This clonotype is termed medium-sized. Its antigen is not identified. Germline V gene lookup returns CDR1 SGHDT and CDR2 YYEEEE. V dropped 1 base and J dropped 4; count of bases not matched to a gene: 2. The CDR3 sequence is 13 residues long. MiXCR, applied by TCRdb to the 5' RACE reads, yields one record per CDR3 protein. The data hold over 1,000 distinct CDR3 sequences, with roughly 18% observed a single time. The time point here: sample taken at primary tumor resection. This chain uses TRBV5-6 with TRBJ2-7; TRBD1 matches 7 bases. The input for sequencing was lung tumor tissue, taken at surgery. This receptor was taken from a male donor with early-stage non-small cell lung cancer. CDR3 loop: CASSLPDRYEQYF. For the CDR3, the DNA is TGTGCCAGCAGCTTGCCGGACAGGTACGAGCAGTACTTC.